The entry below gives a single T cell receptor beta chain sequence along with its context. This CDR3 is 13 amino acids long. Trimming left V 1 base short and J 6 bases short, with 7 bases between. Germline assignment: CDR1 LNHDA and CDR2 SQIVND (reference sequence). TCRdb re-analysed the RT-PCR reads in MiXCR, keeping a single row per CDR3 protein. The profile shows 400,000 to 500,000 distinct CDR3 sequences, 16% of them singletons. This record belongs to a study of patients and donors after allogeneic stem cell transplantation. The receptor was isolated from a human donor who was either an allogeneic HSCT recipient or a stem cell or donor lymphocyte infusion donor (not recorded which). It is not recorded whose cells these are; they may come from a transplant donor. The chain links TRBV19 to TRBJ2-1; the D is unclear. Sequenced material: blood, either unsorted or a sorted T cell fraction (not recorded which). The chain's CDR3 is CASSIGPGNEQFF. The CDR3 bases are TGTGCCAGTAGTATAGGTCCAGGCAATGAGCAGTTCTTC.